The rows below give T cell receptor beta chains drawn from one sample of a study of blood T cell repertoires in COVID-19. The method was immunoSEQ multiplex PCR; TCRdb's version includes in-frame clones alone and lacks a portion of them. The table lists roughly 250,000 clones, 82% of them singletons, with 12% in the top ten. What was sequenced was peripheral blood. The receptors were gathered from a woman aged 55-69 years with active or convalescent COVID-19. Both conserved end residues are part of each CDR3. Each record gives: clone size, J gene, D gene, V gene, CDR3 protein, CDR3 DNA. The D gene is left open where the match is weak. Expanded clones get a size class; other rows say once, few or many, or leave the size out.

abundance: -; j_gene: TRBJ2-1; d_gene: -; v_gene: TRBV11-1; CDR3aa: CASSLGPRDNEQFF; CDR3nt: TGTGCCAGCAGCTTAGGGCCCCGGGACAATGAGCAGTTCTTC
abundance: once; j_gene: TRBJ2-1; d_gene: TRBD1; v_gene: TRBV2; CDR3aa: CASNGPGQGTMMGQFF; CDR3nt: TGTGCCAGCAATGGACCGGGACAGGGTACAATGATGGGGCAGTTCTTC
abundance: -; j_gene: TRBJ1-2; d_gene: -; v_gene: TRBV6-5; CDR3aa: CASSYEGDYGYTF; CDR3nt: TGTGCCAGCAGTTACGAGGGCGACTATGGCTACACCTTC
abundance: -; j_gene: TRBJ1-2; d_gene: TRBD1; v_gene: TRBV27; CDR3aa: CASSARQGLFDINGYTF; CDR3nt: TGTGCCAGCAGTGCTCGACAGGGGTTATTTGATATTAATGGCTACACCTTC
abundance: -; j_gene: TRBJ2-7; d_gene: TRBD2; v_gene: TRBV18; CDR3aa: CASSPPGGLKGEQYF; CDR3nt: TGTGCCAGCTCACCACCCGGGGGGTTGAAGGGCGAGCAGTACTTC
abundance: -; j_gene: TRBJ2-1; d_gene: TRBD1; v_gene: TRBV6-5; CDR3aa: CASSTRQGLRDGQFF; CDR3nt: TGTGCCAGCAGTACTCGACAGGGTTTACGTGATGGGCAGTTCTTC
abundance: -; j_gene: TRBJ2-7; d_gene: -; v_gene: TRBV27; CDR3aa: CASSAIMGAGVNEQYF; CDR3nt: TGTGCCAGCAGTGCCATTATGGGGGCGGGGGTAAACGAGCAGTACTTC
abundance: -; j_gene: TRBJ2-7; d_gene: -; v_gene: TRBV6-5; CDR3aa: CATSQRSDSERYF; CDR3nt: TGTGCCACCAGTCAACGGAGTGATTCGGAGCGGTACTTC
abundance: -; j_gene: TRBJ2-5; d_gene: TRBD2; v_gene: TRBV4-1; CDR3aa: CASSQVSAGGAGETQYF; CDR3nt: TGCGCCAGCAGCCAAGTGTCGGCGGGGGGCGCGGGAGAGACCCAGTACTTC
abundance: -; j_gene: TRBJ2-4; d_gene: -; v_gene: TRBV7-3; CDR3aa: CASSLNPGGNIQYF; CDR3nt: TGTGCCAGCAGCTTAAATCCAGGGGGGAACATTCAGTACTTC
abundance: -; j_gene: TRBJ2-3; d_gene: -; v_gene: TRBV10-1; CDR3aa: CASSLDWTDTQYF; CDR3nt: TGCGCCAGCAGTTTGGACTGGACAGATACGCAGTATTTT
abundance: -; j_gene: TRBJ2-5; d_gene: -; v_gene: TRBV7-9; CDR3aa: CASSSYPDMQETQYF; CDR3nt: TGTGCCAGCAGCTCATACCCCGACATGCAAGAGACCCAGTACTTC
abundance: -; j_gene: TRBJ1-2; d_gene: TRBD1; v_gene: TRBV9; CDR3aa: CASSPPDRGRVGYTF; CDR3nt: TGTGCCAGCAGCCCTCCGGACAGGGGGCGCGTAGGCTACACCTTC
abundance: -; j_gene: TRBJ1-1; d_gene: -; v_gene: TRBV6-5; CDR3aa: CASSTDGGNTEAFF; CDR3nt: TGTGCCAGCAGCACAGACGGAGGGAACACTGAAGCTTTCTTT
abundance: -; j_gene: TRBJ2-3; d_gene: TRBD2; v_gene: TRBV7-7; CDR3aa: CASSLGLAGSTDTQYF; CDR3nt: TGTGCTAGCAGCCTGGGACTAGCGGGGTCCACAGATACGCAGTATTTT
abundance: -; j_gene: TRBJ1-6; d_gene: TRBD1; v_gene: TRBV5-4; CDR3aa: CASSPGTGGSPLHF; CDR3nt: TGTGCCAGCAGTCCAGGGACAGGAGGTTCACCCCTCCACTTT
abundance: -; j_gene: TRBJ2-7; d_gene: TRBD1; v_gene: TRBV4-1; CDR3aa: CASSPAGTATYEQYF; CDR3nt: TGCGCCAGCAGCCCCGCCGGGACAGCCACCTACGAGCAGTACTTC
abundance: -; j_gene: TRBJ2-5; d_gene: TRBD2; v_gene: TRBV7-8; CDR3aa: CASSLAHKGTSGGKLGKETQYF; CDR3nt: TGTGCCAGCAGCTTAGCGCATAAGGGGACTAGCGGGGGGAAACTGGGGAAAGAGACCCAGTACTTC
abundance: -; j_gene: TRBJ1-6; d_gene: -; v_gene: TRBV6-5; CDR3aa: CASSEVTPFPLHF; CDR3nt: TGTGCCAGCAGCGAGGTGACTCCATTTCCCCTCCACTTT
abundance: -; j_gene: TRBJ1-5; d_gene: -; v_gene: TRBV10-3; CDR3aa: CAIGGIGPQHF; CDR3nt: TGTGCCATCGGCGGAATTGGGCCCCAGCATTTT
abundance: -; j_gene: TRBJ1-2; d_gene: TRBD1; v_gene: TRBV18; CDR3aa: CASSSGDRGKGYTF; CDR3nt: TGTGCCAGCTCATCAGGGGACAGGGGGAAAGGCTACACCTTC
abundance: -; j_gene: TRBJ2-7; d_gene: TRBD2; v_gene: TRBV9; CDR3aa: CASSVVTSGGLQYF; CDR3nt: TGTGCCAGCAGCGTAGTAACTAGCGGGGGCCTGCAGTACTTC